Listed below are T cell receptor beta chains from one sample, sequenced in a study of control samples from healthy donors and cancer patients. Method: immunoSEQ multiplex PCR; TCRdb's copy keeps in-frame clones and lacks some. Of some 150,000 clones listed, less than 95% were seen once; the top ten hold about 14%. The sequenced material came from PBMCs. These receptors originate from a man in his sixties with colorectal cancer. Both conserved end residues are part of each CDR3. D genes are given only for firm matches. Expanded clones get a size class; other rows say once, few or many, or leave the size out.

TGCGCCAGCAGCCAAGATTGGGGTAAGGGGACTTCCTACGAGCAGTACTTC	CASSQDWGKGTSYEQYF	-	TRBJ2-7	once	TRBV4-1
TGTGCAAGTCGCTTAACGGGTGGCGAGCAGTACTTC	CASRLTGGEQYF	-	TRBJ2-7	-	TRBV12-2
TGTGCCATCGGGGCTCAAGGGAGCTCCTACGAGCAGTACTTC	CAIGAQGSSYEQYF	-	TRBJ2-7	-	TRBV10-3
TGCGCCAGCAGCCCGGTGACTAGCGGGGGGGCCAATGAGCAGTTCTTC	CASSPVTSGGANEQFF	TRBD2	TRBJ2-1	few	TRBV5-1
TGTGCCAGTAGTATGTCTACGGGTGGCTACACCTTC	CASSMSTGGYTF	-	TRBJ1-2	-	TRBV19
TGTGCCAGCAGTCACCGGACAGCGCCCTACGAGCAGTACTTC	CASSHRTAPYEQYF	-	TRBJ2-7	-	TRBV6-5
TGTGCCAGCAGCTCCCCGACAGGAGGACCCCTGGAGCAGTACTTC	CASSSPTGGPLEQYF	-	TRBJ2-7	-	TRBV7-9
TGTGCCAGTAGCCCGGGGGGAGGTAACTATGGCTACACCTTC	CASSPGGGNYGYTF	-	TRBJ1-2	-	TRBV19
TGTGCCAGCAGTTTGGAACAGATTCCTGAAGCTTTCTTT	CASSLEQIPEAFF	-	TRBJ1-1	-	TRBV12-3/TRBV12-4
TGTGCCAGCAGCTTAGCACAGGGCTCCTATAATTCACCCCTCCACTTT	CASSLAQGSYNSPLHF	-	TRBJ1-6	-	TRBV11-2
TGTGCCAGCAGTTTAACGAGCAATCAGCCCCAGCATTTT	CASSLTSNQPQHF	-	TRBJ1-5	-	TRBV12-3/TRBV12-4
TGTGCCAGCAGCCCTTCCCCCCTAGCGGGGCGACGGGTCACAGATACGCAGTATTTT	CASSPSPLAGRRVTDTQYF	TRBD2	TRBJ2-3	-	TRBV7-2
TGTGCCAGCAGCCAAGATGGGTTCTCTGGAAACACCATATATTTT	CASSQDGFSGNTIYF	-	TRBJ1-3	-	TRBV3-1/TRBV3-2
TGCGCCAGCAGCCATGTTGGTGGGGCCAACGTCCTGACTTTC	CASSHVGGANVLTF	-	TRBJ2-6	-	TRBV4-1
TGTGCCAGCAGTGAAGTGGGTATAAGGGGACCAACGCATAACTATGGCTACACCTTC	CASSEVGIRGPTHNYGYTF	-	TRBJ1-2	-	TRBV2